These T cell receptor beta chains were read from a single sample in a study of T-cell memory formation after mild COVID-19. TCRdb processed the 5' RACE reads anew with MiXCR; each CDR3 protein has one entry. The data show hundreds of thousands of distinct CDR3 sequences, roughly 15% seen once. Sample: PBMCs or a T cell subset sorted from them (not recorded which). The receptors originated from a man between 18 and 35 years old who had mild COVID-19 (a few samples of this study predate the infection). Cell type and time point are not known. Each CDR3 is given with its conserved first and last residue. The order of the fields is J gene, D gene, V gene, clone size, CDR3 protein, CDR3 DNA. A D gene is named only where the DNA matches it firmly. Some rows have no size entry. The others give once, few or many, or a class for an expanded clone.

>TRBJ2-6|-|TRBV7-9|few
CASSNRAGANVLTF
TGTGCCAGCAGCAACAGGGCTGGGGCCAACGTCCTGACTTTC
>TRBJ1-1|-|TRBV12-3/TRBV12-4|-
CASSLIANTEAFF
TGTGCCAGCAGTTTAATAGCGAACACTGAAGCTTTCTTT
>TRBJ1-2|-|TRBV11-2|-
CASSLEGGNYGYTF
TGTGCCAGCAGCTTAGAAGGGGGAAACTATGGCTACACCTTC
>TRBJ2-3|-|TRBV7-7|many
CASSATSWGDTQYF
TGTGCTAGCAGCGCAACTAGTTGGGGAGATACGCAGTATTTT
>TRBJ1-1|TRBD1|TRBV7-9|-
CASSAQGGAKAFF
TGTGCCAGCAGCGCCCAAGGGGGCGCGAAAGCTTTCTTT
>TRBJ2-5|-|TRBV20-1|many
CSARDWLTRETQYF
TGCAGTGCTAGAGATTGGTTGACGAGGGAGACCCAGTACTTC
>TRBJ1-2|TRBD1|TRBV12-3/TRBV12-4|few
CASNPGQGYGYTF
TGTGCCAGCAACCCGGGACAGGGCTATGGCTACACCTTC
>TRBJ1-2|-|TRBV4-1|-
CASSQDRLGRIPGYTF
TGCGCCAGCAGCCAAGATCGACTCGGGAGGATCCCCGGCTACACCTTC
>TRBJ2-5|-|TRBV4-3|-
CASSQEVGRGETQYF
TGCGCCAGCAGCCAAGAGGTTGGCAGGGGTGAGACCCAGTACTTC
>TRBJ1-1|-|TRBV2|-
CASRETNRRGNTEAFF
TGTGCCAGCAGGGAAACCAATCGACGGGGGAACACTGAAGCTTTCTTT
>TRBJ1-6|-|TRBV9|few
CASSVGGDSPLHF
TGTGCCAGCAGCGTAGGGGGCGATTCACCCCTCCACTTT
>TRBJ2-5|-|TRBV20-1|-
CSARLRETQYF
TGCAGTGCTAGATTACGAGAGACCCAGTACTTC
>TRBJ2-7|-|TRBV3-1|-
CASSRGATGLEQYF
TGTGCCAGCAGCCGAGGGGCTACAGGGCTCGAGCAGTACTTC
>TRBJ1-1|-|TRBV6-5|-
CASIRKTENTEAFF
TGTGCCAGCATCAGGAAGACAGAGAACACTGAAGCTTTCTTT
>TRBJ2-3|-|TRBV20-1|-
CSATPWRGASTDTQYF
TGCAGTGCTACACCTTGGAGAGGGGCTAGCACAGATACGCAGTATTTT
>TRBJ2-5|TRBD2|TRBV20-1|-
CSANPSGGSETQYF
TGCAGTGCTAATCCCAGCGGGGGTTCAGAGACCCAGTACTTC
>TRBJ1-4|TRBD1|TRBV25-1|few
CASSHGQGSEKLFF
TGTGCCAGCAGCCATGGACAGGGGAGTGAAAAACTGTTTTTT
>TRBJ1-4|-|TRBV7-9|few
CASSPGAGGNEKLFF
TGTGCCAGCAGCCCAGGGGCTGGCGGGAATGAAAAACTGTTTTTT
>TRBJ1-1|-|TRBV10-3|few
CAISGVSDTEAFF
TGTGCCATCAGTGGGGTGAGCGACACTGAAGCTTTCTTT
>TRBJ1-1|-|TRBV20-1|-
CSAPRGIINTEAFF
TGCAGTGCTCCCCGGGGGATCATAAACACTGAAGCTTTCTTT
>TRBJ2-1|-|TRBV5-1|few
CASRWDPNNEQFF
TGCGCCAGCAGATGGGACCCGAACAATGAGCAGTTCTTC
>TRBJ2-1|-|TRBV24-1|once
CATSADYLYNEQFF
TGTGCCACCAGTGCAGACTACCTATACAATGAGCAGTTCTTC
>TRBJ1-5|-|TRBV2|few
CASSEGRHPRFNNQPQHF
TGTGCCAGCAGTGAGGGCAGGCATCCACGATTCAACAATCAGCCCCAGCATTTT
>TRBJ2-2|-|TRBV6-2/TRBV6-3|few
CASSPQVDTGELFF
TGTGCCAGCAGTCCACAGGTCGACACCGGGGAGCTGTTTTTT
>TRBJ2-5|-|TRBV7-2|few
CASGGGRETQYF
TGTGCCAGCGGGGGGGGCCGAGAGACCCAGTACTTC
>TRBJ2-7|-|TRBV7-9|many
CASSPGNSYEQYF
TGTGCCAGCAGCCCGGGAAACTCCTACGAGCAGTACTTC
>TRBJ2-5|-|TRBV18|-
CASSRGGLPGETQYF
TGTGCCAGCTCACGGGGGGGCCTTCCAGGAGAGACCCAGTACTTC
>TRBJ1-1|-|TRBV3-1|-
CASSHSDGRTEAFF
TGTGCCAGCAGCCACTCGGACGGCAGGACTGAAGCTTTCTTT
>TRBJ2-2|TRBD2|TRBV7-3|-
CASSSAGGRTGELFF
TGTGCCAGCAGCAGCGCGGGGGGTAGGACCGGGGAGCTGTTTTTT